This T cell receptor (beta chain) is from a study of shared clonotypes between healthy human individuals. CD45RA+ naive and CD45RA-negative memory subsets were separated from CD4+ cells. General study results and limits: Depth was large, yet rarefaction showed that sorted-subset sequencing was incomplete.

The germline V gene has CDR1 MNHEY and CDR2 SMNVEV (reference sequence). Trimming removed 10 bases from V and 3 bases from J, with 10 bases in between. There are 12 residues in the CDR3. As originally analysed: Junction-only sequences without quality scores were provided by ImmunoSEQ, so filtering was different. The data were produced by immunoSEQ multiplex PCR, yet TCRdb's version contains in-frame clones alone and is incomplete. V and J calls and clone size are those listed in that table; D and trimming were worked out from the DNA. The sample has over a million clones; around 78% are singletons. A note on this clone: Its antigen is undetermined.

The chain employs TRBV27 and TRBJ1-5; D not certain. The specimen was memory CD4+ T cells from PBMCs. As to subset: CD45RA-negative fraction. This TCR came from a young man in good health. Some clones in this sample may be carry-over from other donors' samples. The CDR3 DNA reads TGTGCCACCGGGCCCCCCAATCAGCCCCAGCATTTT. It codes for CATGPPNQPQHF.